This record concerns one T cell receptor beta chain sequence. The sample belongs to a study of blood T cell repertoires in COVID-19. The CDR3 consists of 15 residues. CDR1 SGHAT and CDR2 FQNNGV come from the germline V gene. Trimming cost V 5 bases and J 5 bases; bases outside gene matches: 10. TCRdb's table, derived via immunoSEQ multiplex PCR, lists solely in-frame clones and lacks some. The profile shows more than 300,000 clones, about 93% of them singletons. This TCR was sampled from a woman aged 18-29 years who had recovered from COVID-19. The rearrangement joins TRBV11-2 to TRBJ1-1; 8 bases agree with TRBD1. The sequenced sample was peripheral blood. The CDR3 here is CASSRNDRGRTEAFF. The DNA for the CDR3 is TGTGCCAGCAGCAGAAATGACAGGGGACGTACTGAAGCTTTCTTT.